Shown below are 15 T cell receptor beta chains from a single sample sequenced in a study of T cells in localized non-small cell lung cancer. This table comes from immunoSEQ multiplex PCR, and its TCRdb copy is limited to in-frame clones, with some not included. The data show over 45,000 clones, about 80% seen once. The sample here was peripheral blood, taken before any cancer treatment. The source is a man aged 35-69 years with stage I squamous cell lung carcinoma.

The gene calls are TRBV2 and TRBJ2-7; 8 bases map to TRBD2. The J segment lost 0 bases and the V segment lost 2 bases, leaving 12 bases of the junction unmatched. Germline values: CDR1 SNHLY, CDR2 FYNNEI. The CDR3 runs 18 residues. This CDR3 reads CASSELAGGSQSSYEQYF. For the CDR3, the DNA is TGTGCCAGCAGTGAATTGGCGGGGGGCTCTCAGAGCTCCTACGAGCAGTACTTC.

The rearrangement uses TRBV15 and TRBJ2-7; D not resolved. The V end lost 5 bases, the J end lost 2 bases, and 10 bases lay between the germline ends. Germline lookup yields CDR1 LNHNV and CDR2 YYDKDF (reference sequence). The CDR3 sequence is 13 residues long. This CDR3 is CATSPQATYEQYF. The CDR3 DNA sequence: TGTGCCACCAGCCCCCAAGCCACCTACGAGCAGTACTTC.

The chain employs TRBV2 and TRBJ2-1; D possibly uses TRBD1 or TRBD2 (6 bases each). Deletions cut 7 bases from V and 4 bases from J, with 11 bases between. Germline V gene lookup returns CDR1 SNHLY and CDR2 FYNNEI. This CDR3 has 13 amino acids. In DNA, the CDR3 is TGTGCCAGCACCGAGGGGGGTTACAATGAGCAGTTCTTC. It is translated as CASTEGGYNEQFF.

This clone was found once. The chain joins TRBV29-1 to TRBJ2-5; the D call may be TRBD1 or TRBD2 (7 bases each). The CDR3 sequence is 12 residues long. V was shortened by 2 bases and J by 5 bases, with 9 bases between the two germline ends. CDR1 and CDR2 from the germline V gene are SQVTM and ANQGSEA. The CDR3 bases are TGCAGCGTTGAACAGGGGGGGGAGACCCAGTACTTC. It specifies CSVEQGGETQYF.

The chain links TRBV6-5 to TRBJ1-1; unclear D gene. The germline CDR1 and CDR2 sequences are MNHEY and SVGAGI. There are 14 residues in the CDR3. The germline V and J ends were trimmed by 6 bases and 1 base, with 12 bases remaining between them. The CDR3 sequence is CASRTDKGNTEAFF. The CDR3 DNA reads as TGTGCCAGCAGGACCGACAAGGGGAACACTGAAGCTTTCTTT.

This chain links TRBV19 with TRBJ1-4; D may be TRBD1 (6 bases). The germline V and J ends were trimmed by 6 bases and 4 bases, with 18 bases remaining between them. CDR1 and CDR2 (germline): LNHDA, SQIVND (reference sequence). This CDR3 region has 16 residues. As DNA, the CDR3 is TGTGCCAGTAGCGACCAGTTGGGGGGGCTTAATGAAAAACTGTTTTTT. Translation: CASSDQLGGLNEKLFF.

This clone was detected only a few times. CDR3 protein: CASSVTATNEKLFF. The CDR3 nucleotides read TGTGCCAGCAGTGTGACGGCAACTAATGAAAAACTGTTTTTT. The chain couples TRBV6-5 to TRBJ1-4; D ambiguous. The CDR3 extends over 14 amino acids. CDR1 is MNHEY, CDR2 SVGAGI, per germline. Trimming stripped 5 bases from V and 0 bases from J, with 7 bases between.

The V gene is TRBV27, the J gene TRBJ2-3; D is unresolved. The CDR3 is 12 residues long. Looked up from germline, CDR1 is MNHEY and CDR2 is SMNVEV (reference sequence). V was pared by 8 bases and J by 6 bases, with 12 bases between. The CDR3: CASGPPRDTQYF. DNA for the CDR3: TGTGCCAGCGGTCCTCCTCGGGATACGCAGTATTTT.

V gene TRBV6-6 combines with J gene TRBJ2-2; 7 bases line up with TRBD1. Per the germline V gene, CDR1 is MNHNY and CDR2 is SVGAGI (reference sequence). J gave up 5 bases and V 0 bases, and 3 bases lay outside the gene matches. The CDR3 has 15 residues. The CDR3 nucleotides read TGTGCCAGCAGTTACTCGACAGGGTGGACCGGGGAGCTGTTTTTT. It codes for CASSYSTGWTGELFF.

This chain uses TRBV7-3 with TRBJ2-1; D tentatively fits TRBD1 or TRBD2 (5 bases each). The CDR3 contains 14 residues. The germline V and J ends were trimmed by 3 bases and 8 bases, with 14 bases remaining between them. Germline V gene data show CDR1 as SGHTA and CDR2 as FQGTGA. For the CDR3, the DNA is TGTGCCAGCAGCTTCGGGACCCTGAAAGATGAGCAGTTCTTC. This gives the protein CASSFGTLKDEQFF. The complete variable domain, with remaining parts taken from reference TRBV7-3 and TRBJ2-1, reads GAGVSQTPSNKVTEKGKYVELRCDPISGHTALYWYRQSLGQGPEFLIYFQGTGAADDSGLPNDRFFAVRPEGSVSTLKIQRTERGDSAVYLCASSFGTLKDEQFFGPGTRLTVL.

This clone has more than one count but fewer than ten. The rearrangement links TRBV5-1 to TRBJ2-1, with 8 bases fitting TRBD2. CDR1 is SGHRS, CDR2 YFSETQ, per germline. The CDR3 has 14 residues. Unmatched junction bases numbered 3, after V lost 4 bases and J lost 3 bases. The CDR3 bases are TGCGCCAGCAGCGTAGCGGGGAGCTACAATGAGCAGTTCTTC. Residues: CASSVAGSYNEQFF.

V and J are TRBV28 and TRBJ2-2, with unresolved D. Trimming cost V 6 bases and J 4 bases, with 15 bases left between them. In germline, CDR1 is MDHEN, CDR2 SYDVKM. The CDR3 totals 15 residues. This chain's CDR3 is CASSPSSAPTGELFF. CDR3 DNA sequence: TGTGCCAGCAGCCCATCGTCAGCCCCCACCGGGGAGCTGTTTTTT.

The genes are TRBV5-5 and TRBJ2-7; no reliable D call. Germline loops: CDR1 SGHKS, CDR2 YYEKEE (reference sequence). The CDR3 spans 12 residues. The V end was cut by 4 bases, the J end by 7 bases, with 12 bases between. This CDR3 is CASSTRAGEQYF. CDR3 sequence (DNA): TGTGCCAGCAGCACCCGGGCCGGGGAGCAGTACTTC.

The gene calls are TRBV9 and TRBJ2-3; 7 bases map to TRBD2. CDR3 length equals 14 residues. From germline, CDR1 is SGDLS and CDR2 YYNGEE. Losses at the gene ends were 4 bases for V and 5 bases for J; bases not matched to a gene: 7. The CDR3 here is CASSWSGEGDTQYF. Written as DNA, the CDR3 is TGTGCCAGCAGCTGGAGCGGGGAGGGAGATACGCAGTATTTT.

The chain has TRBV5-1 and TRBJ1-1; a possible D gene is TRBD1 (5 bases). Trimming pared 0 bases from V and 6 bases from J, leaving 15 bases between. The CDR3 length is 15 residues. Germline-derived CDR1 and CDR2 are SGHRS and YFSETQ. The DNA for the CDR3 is TGCGCCAGCAGCTTGGACGGCAGGGCGGCGGCTGAAGCTTTCTTT. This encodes CASSLDGRAAAEAFF.